This T cell receptor beta chain emerged from a study of T cells after yellow fever vaccination. Overall study context: Fractions with few cells were prepared using SMART-Seq v4 Ultra Low Input.

Study-level points and caveats: FACS-sorted repertoires could contain abundant clonotypes contaminating from the bulk population. Clones from primary vaccination mostly reappeared after the booster (less than 98% CD4, roughly 87% CD8).

The germline V gene has CDR1 SGHRS and CDR2 YFSETQ. The CDR3 spans 16 residues. Trimming at V came to 4 bases and at J to 5 bases, leaving 10 bases not matched to a gene. As regards this clonotype: Its antigen is still unknown.

The study made its TCR cDNA through 5'RACE template switching. That step introduced a universal primer site along with UMIs. One entry per CDR3 protein results from TCRdb running MiXCR on the 5' RACE reads. The sample holds around 360,000 distinct CDR3 sequences; more than 9% are singletons and the top ten take 18%. Specimen: PBMCs, collected on the day of the first yellow fever vaccination. V gene TRBV5-1 combines with J gene TRBJ2-5; 11 bases fit TRBD1. This receptor was identified in a man younger than 35 who received the YFV17D yellow fever vaccine. The CDR3 sequence is CASSATGQGALETQYF. Here the CDR3 DNA reads TGCGCCAGCAGCGCGACCGGACAGGGGGCTCTGGAGACCCAGTACTTC.